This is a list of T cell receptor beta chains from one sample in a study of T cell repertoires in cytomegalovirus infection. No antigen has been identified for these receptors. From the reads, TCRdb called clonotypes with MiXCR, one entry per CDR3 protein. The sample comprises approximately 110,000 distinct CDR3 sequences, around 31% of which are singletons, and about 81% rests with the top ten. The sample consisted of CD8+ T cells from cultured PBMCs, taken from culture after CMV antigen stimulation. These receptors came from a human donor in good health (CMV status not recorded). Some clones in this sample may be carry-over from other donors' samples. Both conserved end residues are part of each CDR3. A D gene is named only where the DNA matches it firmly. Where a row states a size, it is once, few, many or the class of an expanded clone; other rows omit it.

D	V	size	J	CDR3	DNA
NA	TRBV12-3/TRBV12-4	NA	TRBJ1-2	CASSTDTGIGYTF	TGTGCCAGCAGTACGGACACGGGCATTGGTTACACCTTC
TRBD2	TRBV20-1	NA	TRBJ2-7	CSARVRDYGGGEQYF	TGCAGTGCCCGGGTGAGGGACTACGGGGGTGGTGAGCAGTACTTC
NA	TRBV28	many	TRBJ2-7	CASSLRGHYEQYF	TGTGCCAGCAGTTTACGGGGGCACTACGAGCAGTACTTC
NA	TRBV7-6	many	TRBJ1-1	CASSLGQNTEAFF	TGTGCCAGCAGTTTAGGACAGAACACTGAAGCTTTCTTT
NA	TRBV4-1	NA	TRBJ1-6	CASSPRGEATNSPLHF	TGTGCCAGCAGCCCCCGGGGGGAGGCAACTAATTCACCCCTCCACTTT
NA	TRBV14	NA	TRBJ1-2	CASSQDSTGYTF	TGTGCCAGCAGCCAAGACAGTACTGGCTACACCTTC
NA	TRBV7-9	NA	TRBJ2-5	CASSPPTGQETQYF	TGTGCCAGCAGCCCCCCTACAGGGCAAGAGACCCAGTACTTC
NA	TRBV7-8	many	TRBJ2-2	CASEAGHGELFF	TGTGCCAGCGAAGCGGGTCACGGGGAGCTGTTTTTT
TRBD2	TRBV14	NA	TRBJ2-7	CASSQEEGTSLVEQYF	TGTGCCAGCAGCCAAGAAGAGGGGACTAGCCTTGTCGAGCAGTACTTC
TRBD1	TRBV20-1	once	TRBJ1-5	CSAQEGQNNQPQHF	TGCAGTGCTCAAGAGGGACAGAATAATCAGCCCCAGCATTTT
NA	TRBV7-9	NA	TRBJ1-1	CASSGQLEAFF	TGTGCCAGCAGCGGACAGCTCGAAGCTTTCTTT
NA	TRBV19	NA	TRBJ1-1	CASSTGVGTEAFF	TGTGCCAGTAGTACAGGGGTGGGAACTGAAGCTTTCTTT
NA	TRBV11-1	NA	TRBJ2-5	CASSLEPQRTQYF	TGTGCCAGCAGCTTGGAACCCCAAAGGACCCAGTACTTC
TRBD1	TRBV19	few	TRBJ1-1	CATRWGTENTEAFF	TGTGCCACCAGATGGGGGACAGAGAACACTGAAGCTTTCTTT
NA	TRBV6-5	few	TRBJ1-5	CASSYSRIRPHQPQHF	TGTGCCAGCAGTTACTCAAGGATTCGGCCGCATCAGCCCCAGCATTTT
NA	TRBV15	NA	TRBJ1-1	CATGTGLNTEAFF	TGTGCCACCGGTACAGGGTTGAACACTGAAGCTTTCTTT